The 15 T cell receptor beta chains in this list originate from one sample, sequenced in a study of shared clonotypes between healthy human individuals. Only CD45RO-negative cells positively selected for CCR7 counted as naive CD8 cells, so terminally differentiated effector memory CD45RA+ cells were excluded. Measured with immunoSEQ multiplex PCR; TCRdb has only the in-frame clones, and not every one. The data contain millions of clones, approximately 94% of them singletons. The sequenced material came from naive CD8+ T cells from PBMCs. These receptors all come from a man younger than 35 in good health. Some clones in this sample may be carry-over from other donors' samples.

This clone was seen once. V usage is TRBV29-1 and J usage is TRBJ2-7, with 7 bases fitting TRBD1. CDR3 length: 15 amino acids. CDR1 is SQVTM, CDR2 ANQGSEA, per germline. V shed 7 bases, J shed 0 bases, and the junction held 12 bases outside the gene matches. CDR3 in DNA: TGCAGCGCCCCGGACAGGTCCCTGATCTCCTACGAGCAGTACTTC. Amino acids: CSAPDRSLISYEQYF.

This clone was recorded only once. The chain combines TRBV9 with TRBJ2-7, with D possibly being TRBD1 (6 bases). V gave up 0 bases and J gave up 5 bases, with 12 bases separating them. The CDR3 contains 14 residues. Germline V gene lookup returns CDR1 SGDLS and CDR2 YYNGEE. The CDR3 DNA sequence: TGTGCCAGCAGCGTAGGTACAGGGCAAGACGAGCAGTACTTC. As protein: CASSVGTGQDEQYF. The whole variable domain, filled in from reference TRBV9 and TRBJ2-7, reads DSGVTQTPKHLITATGQRVTLRCSPRSGDLSVYWYQQSLDQGLQFLIQYYNGEERAKGNILERFSAQQFPDLHSELNLSSLELGDSALYFCASSVGTGQDEQYFGPGTRLTVT.

The V gene is TRBV14, the J gene TRBJ1-2; TRBD1 might be the D (5 bases). The V end was cut by 3 bases, the J end by 3 bases, with 11 bases between. Germline CDR1 SGHDN, CDR2 FVKESK. The CDR3 contains 14 residues. Written as DNA, the CDR3 is TGTGCCAGCAGCCAGGGGCTAGCCCACTATGGCTACACCTTC. This encodes CASSQGLAHYGYTF.

This rearrangement joins TRBV28 to TRBJ1-4; D is undetermined. V was cut by 3 bases and J by 0 bases, with 26 bases left in between. This CDR3 region has 21 residues. The germline V gene encodes CDR1 MDHEN and CDR2 SYDVKM. The CDR3 here is CASSFPRVVRTLSATNEKLFF. The CDR3 bases are TGTGCCAGCAGTTTTCCGCGGGTAGTCCGTACACTATCTGCAACTAATGAAAAACTGTTTTTT. Drawing the rest from reference TRBV28 and TRBJ1-4, the complete variable domain is DVKVTQSSRYLVKRTGEKVFLECVQDMDHENMFWYRQDPGLGLRLIYFSYDVKMKEKGDIPEGYSVSREKKERFSLILESASTNQTSMYLCASSFPRVVRTLSATNEKLFFGSGTQLSVL.

This clone appeared a few times. The CDR3 DNA follows: TGTGCCAGCAGTTCCATACAGGGGCGACCCTACGAGCAGTACTTC. As protein: CASSSIQGRPYEQYF. This rearrangement joins TRBV6-5 to TRBJ2-7; the match to TRBD1 covers 7 bases. The CDR3 contains 15 residues. Germline V CDR1 and CDR2: MNHEY, SVGAGI. Germline trimming cut 4 bases from V and 2 bases from J; bases unmatched to any gene: 8.

About this clone itself: The identical CDR3 is also encoded by other nucleotide sequences in the sample. The chain is built from TRBV27 and TRBJ1-1, with no clear D. The length of the CDR3 is 13 residues. V was trimmed by 2 bases and J by 3 bases, leaving 7 bases between them. Germline CDR1 MNHEY, CDR2 SMNVEV (reference sequence). The CDR3 sequence: CASSLKGYTEAFF. In DNA, the CDR3 is TGTGCCAGCAGTTTAAAGGGTTACACTGAAGCTTTCTTT.

This sequence joins TRBV7-9 and TRBJ2-1, with D perhaps TRBD1 or TRBD2 (5 bases each). This CDR3 contains 15 residues. Germline V gene sequence: CDR1 SEHNR, CDR2 FQNEAQ (reference sequence). Trimming pared 2 bases from V and 14 bases from J, leaving 22 bases between. CDR3 residues: CASSLLGRQGPQKFF. The CDR3, as DNA: TGTGCCAGCAGCTTATTGGGACGGCAAGGTCCGCAGAAGTTCTTC.

V is TRBV19 and J is TRBJ1-2, with TRBD1 matching 7 bases. Trimming cost V 6 bases and J 2 bases; bases outside gene matches: 6. The CDR3 has 14 residues. Germline loops: CDR1 LNHDA, CDR2 SQIVND (reference sequence). The CDR3 here is CASRPGGENYGYTF. In DNA, the CDR3 is TGTGCCAGTAGACCAGGGGGTGAAAACTATGGCTACACCTTC.

In this sample, this clone turned up once. The rearrangement joins TRBV5-1 to TRBJ1-1; possible D gene TRBD1, 5 bases. CDR3 length: 17 residues. In germline, CDR1 is SGHRS, CDR2 YFSETQ. The ends were cut back, 4 bases at V and 8 bases at J, with 27 bases in the middle. CDR3 protein: CASSPPGVGSPVREAFF. In DNA form, the CDR3 reads TGCGCCAGCAGCCCCCCGGGGGTGGGATCCCCGGTCCGCGAAGCTTTCTTT.

The rearrangement uses TRBV4-3 and TRBJ2-1, with D tentatively TRBD1 or TRBD2 (5 bases each). Between the trimmed V and J ends, which lost 6 bases and 4 bases, there was a span of 22 bases. This CDR3 has 17 amino acids. The germline V gene encodes CDR1 LGHNA and CDR2 YSLEER. The CDR3 DNA is TGCGCCAGCAGTCCCGTGGGGACGGCGGGTGGTTACAATGAGCAGTTCTTC. It encodes CASSPVGTAGGYNEQFF.

J is TRBJ1-1 and V is TRBV7-9, with 9 nucleotides matching TRBD1. V was clipped by 4 bases and J by 4 bases; unmatched bases: 10. The CDR3 is 16 amino acids. The germline CDR1 and CDR2 sequences are SEHNR and FQNEAQ (reference sequence). The CDR3 DNA follows: TGTGCCAGCAGCTCAACAGGGGGCGTTCATAGCACTGAAGCTTTCTTT. Amino acids: CASSSTGGVHSTEAFF.

The V gene is TRBV19, the J gene TRBJ1-2; possible D gene TRBD1, 6 bases. Germline CDR1 is LNHDA and CDR2 is SQIVND (reference sequence). This CDR3 contains 17 residues. V was trimmed by 3 bases and J by 1 base, leaving 18 bases between them. The CDR3 here is CASSMGPTGNYNYGYTF. CDR3 bases: TGTGCCAGTAGTATGGGTCCGACAGGCAACTATAACTATGGCTACACCTTC.

The chain carries TRBV9 and TRBJ2-1, with 9 bases lining up with TRBD2. Germline V gene sequence: CDR1 SGDLS, CDR2 YYNGEE. This CDR3 spans 16 amino acids. V shed 0 bases and J 6 bases; nucleotides not matched to a gene: 7. The CDR3, as DNA: TGTGCCAGCAGCGTAGTCCCTAGCGGGAAGGGCAATGAGCAGTTCTTC. It encodes CASSVVPSGKGNEQFF.

The chain employs TRBV20-1 and TRBJ1-1; 7 bases fit TRBD1. The V gene's germline CDR1 is DFQATT and CDR2 SNEGSKA (reference sequence). The CDR3 sequence is 10 residues long. The V gene end was trimmed by 5 bases and the J gene end by 8 bases; junction bases not matched to a gene: 2. The CDR3 spells CSAETGEAFF. Written as DNA, the CDR3 is TGCAGTGCTGAGACAGGGGAAGCTTTCTTT.

The chain joins TRBV5-4 to TRBJ2-1; no reliable D call. CDR1 is SGHNT, CDR2 YYREEE, per germline (reference sequence). The CDR3 spans 13 residues. Deletions cut 0 bases from V and 8 bases from J, with 9 bases between. The CDR3 is CASSLGKDYEQFF. In nucleotides, the CDR3 is TGTGCCAGCAGCTTGGGCAAAGACTATGAGCAGTTCTTC.